A selection of T cell receptor beta chains follows, all from one sample in a study of CD8 T cells in ankylosing spondylitis. TCRdb re-called the 5' RACE reads through MiXCR, storing one row per CDR3 protein. The sample includes around 120,000 distinct CDR3 sequences, roughly a tenth of them seen just once. Input material: blood, either unsorted or a sorted T cell fraction (not recorded which). The receptor source for this set is a male donor with ankylosing spondylitis or in good health (not recorded which). Each CDR3 is given without its conserved first and last residue.

j_call | v_call | cdr3_aa
TRBJ2-7 | TRBV7-2 | ASSLLREPSYEQY
TRBJ2-1 | TRBV20-1 | SASHGGYNEQF
TRBJ1-2 | TRBV20-1 | SARENTDRGLRGYT
TRBJ2-3 | TRBV7-2 | ASSLARLADTQY
TRBJ2-1 | TRBV7-2 | ASSPVSIEQF
TRBJ1-2 | TRBV18 | ASSPRESTKYGYT
TRBJ2-2 | TRBV5-1 | ASRDTHPGELF
TRBJ1-1 | TRBV10-3 | AVGRRGTGEAF
TRBJ2-3 | TRBV12-3/TRBV12-4 | ASSLGRVVAGWTDTQY
TRBJ2-3 | TRBV20-1 | SASFDRSTDTQY
TRBJ1-3 | TRBV5-1 | ASSFRPMETRSGNTIY
TRBJ2-7 | TRBV28 | ASSFRGLVIEQY
TRBJ2-7 | TRBV20-1 | SALPDQDRSYEQY
TRBJ2-1 | TRBV7-2 | ASSLVGGTNYNEQF